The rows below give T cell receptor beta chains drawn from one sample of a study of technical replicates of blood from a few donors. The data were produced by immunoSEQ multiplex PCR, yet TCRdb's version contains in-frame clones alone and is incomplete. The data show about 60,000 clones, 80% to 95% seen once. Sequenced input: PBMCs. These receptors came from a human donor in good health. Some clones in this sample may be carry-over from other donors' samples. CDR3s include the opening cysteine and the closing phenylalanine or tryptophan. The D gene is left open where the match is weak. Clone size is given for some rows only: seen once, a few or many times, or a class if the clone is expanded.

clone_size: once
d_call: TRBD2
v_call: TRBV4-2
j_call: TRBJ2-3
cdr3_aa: CASSQRRGGPDTQYF
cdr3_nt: TGTGCCAGCAGCCAAAGGCGGGGGGGGCCAGATACGCAGTATTTT

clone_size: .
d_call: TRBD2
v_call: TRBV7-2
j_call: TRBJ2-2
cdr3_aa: CASSPRSGGNTGELFF
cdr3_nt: TGTGCCAGCAGCCCCCGTAGCGGGGGGAACACCGGGGAGCTGTTTTTT

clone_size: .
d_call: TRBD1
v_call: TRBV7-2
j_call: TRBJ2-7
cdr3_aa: CASSSGQGSYEQYF
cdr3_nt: TGTGCCAGCAGCTCCGGACAGGGTTCCTACGAGCAGTACTTC

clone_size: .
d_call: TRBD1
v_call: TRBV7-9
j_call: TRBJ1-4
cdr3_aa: CASSPDRFNEKLFF
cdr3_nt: TGTGCCAGCAGCCCGGACAGGTTTAATGAAAAACTGTTTTTT

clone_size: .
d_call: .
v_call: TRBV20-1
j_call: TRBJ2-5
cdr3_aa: CSASMETQYF
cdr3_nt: TGCAGTGCTAGCATGGAGACCCAGTACTTC

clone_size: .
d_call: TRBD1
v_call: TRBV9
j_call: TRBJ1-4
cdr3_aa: CASSVAGGRNEKLFF
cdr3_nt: TGTGCCAGCAGCGTAGCAGGGGGTAGAAATGAAAAACTGTTTTTT

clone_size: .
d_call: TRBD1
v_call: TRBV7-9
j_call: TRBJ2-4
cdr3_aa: CASSLSPLGQKNIQYF
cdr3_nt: TGTGCCAGCAGCTTATCCCCTTTGGGACAGAAAAACATTCAGTACTTC

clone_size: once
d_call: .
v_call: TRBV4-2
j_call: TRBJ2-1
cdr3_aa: CASSQDQVKANEQFF
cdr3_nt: TGTGCCAGCAGCCAAGATCAGGTGAAAGCCAATGAGCAGTTCTTC

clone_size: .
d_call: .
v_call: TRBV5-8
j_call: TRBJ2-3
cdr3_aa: CASIRTRQSTDTQYF
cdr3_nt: TGTGCCAGCATCCGGACTCGACAAAGCACAGATACGCAGTATTTT

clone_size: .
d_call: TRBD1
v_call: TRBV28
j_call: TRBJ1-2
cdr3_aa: CASRSQGAHYGYTF
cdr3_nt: TGTGCCAGCAGGAGCCAGGGGGCTCACTATGGCTACACCTTC

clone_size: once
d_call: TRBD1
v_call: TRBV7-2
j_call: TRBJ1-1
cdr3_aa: CASSLANRGSEAFF
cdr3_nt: TGTGCCAGCAGCTTAGCGAACAGGGGGTCTGAAGCTTTCTTT

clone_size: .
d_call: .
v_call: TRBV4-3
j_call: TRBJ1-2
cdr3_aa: CASSQEREGRGYTF
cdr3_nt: TGCGCCAGCAGCCAAGAGCGGGAGGGGCGCGGCTACACCTTC

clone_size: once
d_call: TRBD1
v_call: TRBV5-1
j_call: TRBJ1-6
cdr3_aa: CASRNGQVPSSPLHF
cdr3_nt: TGCGCCAGCAGAAACGGACAGGTCCCTTCTTCACCCCTCCACTTT

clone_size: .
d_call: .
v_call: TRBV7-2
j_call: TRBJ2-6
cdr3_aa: CASSLYSSGANVLTF
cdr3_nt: TGTGCCAGCAGCTTGTACAGCTCTGGGGCCAACGTCCTGACTTTC

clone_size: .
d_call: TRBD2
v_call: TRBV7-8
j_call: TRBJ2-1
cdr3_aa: CASSQDAGDYNEQFF
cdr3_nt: TGTGCCAGCAGCCAAGATGCGGGAGACTACAATGAGCAGTTCTTC

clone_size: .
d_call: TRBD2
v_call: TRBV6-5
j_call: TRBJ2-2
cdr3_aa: CASSYSSLADTGELFF
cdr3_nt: TGTGCCAGCAGTTACTCGAGTCTAGCGGACACCGGGGAGCTGTTTTTT

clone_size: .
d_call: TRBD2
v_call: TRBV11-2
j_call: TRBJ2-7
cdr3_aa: CASSAAGGFYEQYF
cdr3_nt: TGTGCCAGCAGCGCCGCGGGGGGTTTCTACGAGCAGTACTTC

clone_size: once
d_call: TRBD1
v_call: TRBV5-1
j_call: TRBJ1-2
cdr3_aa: CASSLEQGIGYTF
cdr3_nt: TGCGCCAGCAGCTTGGAACAGGGGATAGGCTACACCTTC

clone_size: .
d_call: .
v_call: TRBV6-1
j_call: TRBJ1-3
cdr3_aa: CASSGGRDTIYF
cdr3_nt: TGTGCCAGCTCGGGGGGCCGAGACACCATATATTTT